The rows below give T cell receptor beta chains drawn from one sample of a study of T-cell reconstitution after alpha-beta-depleted transplantation in children. TCRdb analysed the PCR reads with MiXCR anew, one entry per CDR3 protein. The table includes more than 150,000 distinct CDR3 sequences, more than 6.5% detected once. Sample: PBMCs from the stem cell graft donor, taken from the stem cell graft. Every receptor here comes from a human donor who donated a stem cell graft to a child with Wiskott-Aldrich syndrome. Both conserved end residues are part of each CDR3.

j_gene | v_gene | CDR3aa
TRBJ2-2 | TRBV30 | CAWSGVRPGPTGELFF
TRBJ2-1 | TRBV29-1 | CSELPGLAHTVGLYVQFF
TRBJ2-4 | TRBV12-3/TRBV12-4 | CASSPLGVMGDIQYF
TRBJ1-6 | TRBV2 | CAGGGDSYNSPLHF
TRBJ1-3 | TRBV5-4 | CASSIGGHPSGNTIYF
TRBJ2-3 | TRBV5-6 | CASSLQGAASTDTQYF
TRBJ2-6 | TRBV28 | CACLLTNSGANVLTF
TRBJ2-7 | TRBV2 | CASSPQGLEQYF
TRBJ1-1 | TRBV12-3/TRBV12-4 | CASGTGNTEAFF
TRBJ1-6 | TRBV20-1 | CSARGGTGVSSPLHF
TRBJ2-5 | TRBV15 | CATSRVSGETQYF
TRBJ2-5 | TRBV4-3 | CASSQELATSGPGKRETQYF
TRBJ1-4 | TRBV5-6 | CASSRSSGSEKLFF
TRBJ2-5 | TRBV9 | CASSLPLPSGKETQYF
TRBJ2-1 | TRBV9 | CASSLLGTASYNEQFF
TRBJ2-7 | TRBV29-1 | CSVVLGAGGVEQYF
TRBJ2-2 | TRBV12-3/TRBV12-4 | CASSNQRTGELFF
TRBJ1-6 | TRBV13 | CASRLRGGSGSPLHF
TRBJ2-1 | TRBV29-1 | CSVEDGLAANNEQFF
TRBJ2-5 | TRBV20-1 | CSARRASGQETQYF
TRBJ1-5 | TRBV2 | CASRKERNQPQHF
TRBJ2-1 | TRBV20-1 | CSARVGFF
TRBJ2-5 | TRBV18 | CASSHSQETQYF
TRBJ2-7 | TRBV29-1 | CSVPGAGGVNEYF
TRBJ1-5 | TRBV10-1 | CASLGIPGGNQPQHF
TRBJ1-5 | TRBV7-9 | CASSWDGPGQPQHF
TRBJ1-5 | TRBV20-1 | CSALSGREDNQPQHF
TRBJ2-5 | TRBV6-6 | CASSPAARETQYF
TRBJ2-7 | TRBV10-3 | CAISESGATYEQYF
TRBJ2-1 | TRBV24-1 | CATRPGDLRYNEQFF
TRBJ2-3 | TRBV20-1 | CSARVQGRGTDTQYF
TRBJ1-1 | TRBV15 | CATSRSRTDTAFF
TRBJ2-4 | TRBV6-5 | CASSYSTRVAKNIQYF
TRBJ1-4 | TRBV4-2 | CASSSAEGADEKLFF
TRBJ2-5 | TRBV20-1 | CSARLGLAGMETQYF
TRBJ1-6 | TRBV6-5 | CASSSRTRPNSPLHF
TRBJ1-5 | TRBV20-1 | CSASRDRALNQPQHF
TRBJ1-1 | TRBV12-3/TRBV12-4 | CASTRGGGLGAFF
TRBJ2-7 | TRBV4-1 | CASSQELGLAGDYSEQYF
TRBJ2-3 | TRBV7-2 | CASSFLETPLTDTQYF
TRBJ1-1 | TRBV6-5 | CASSLQGVAEAFF
TRBJ2-1 | TRBV25-1 | CASSGLRTSGGLFSYNEQFF
TRBJ2-1 | TRBV12-3/TRBV12-4 | CASSLPAYNEQFF
TRBJ2-1 | TRBV6-5 | CASSSPRTGSNEQFF
TRBJ2-7 | TRBV5-1 | CASTRQSSYEQYF
TRBJ2-1 | TRBV7-9 | CASSTATRGVLDNEQFF